This TCR beta chain was documented in a study of cytomegalovirus exposure and HLA in healthy donors. Background on the study: Falling in the Caucasian-associated ancestry cluster were 81% of under 500 genotyped donors.

Study-level points and caveats: Some V segments, TRBV6-2 and TRBV6-3 among them, were indistinguishable and were therefore excluded. As was reported, the HLA-A and HLA-B alleles of most subjects were accurately predicted from TCR beta sequences.

In this sample, this clone turned up a few times. What it binds is not known. The PCR contained 60 Vbeta and 13 Jbeta primers. In the authors' workflow: Tens of millions of unique TCR beta chains, roughly 11 million shared, were counted in a later analysis. Assay: immunoSEQ multiplex PCR; the TCRdb copy retains only in-frame clones and omits some. D and trimming were read from the DNA, whereas the V and J calls and clone size are those reported in that table. In the table there are about 200,000 clones, more than 65% of which are singletons. This CDR3 spans 16 amino acids. CDR1 is MNHEY and CDR2 is SVGAGI in the germline V gene. With V trimmed by 0 bases and J by 6 bases, 9 bases remained unmatched.

The chain recombines TRBV6-5 with TRBJ1-1, with 8 bases fitting TRBD1. Sequences were obtained from PBMCs. The receptor's source is a man aged 50 to 59 in good health and CMV-seronegative. In nucleotides, the CDR3 is TGTGCCAGCAGTTACTCGTTCGTCGGACAGGGCGCTGAAGCTTTCTTT. Translation gives CASSYSFVGQGAEAFF.